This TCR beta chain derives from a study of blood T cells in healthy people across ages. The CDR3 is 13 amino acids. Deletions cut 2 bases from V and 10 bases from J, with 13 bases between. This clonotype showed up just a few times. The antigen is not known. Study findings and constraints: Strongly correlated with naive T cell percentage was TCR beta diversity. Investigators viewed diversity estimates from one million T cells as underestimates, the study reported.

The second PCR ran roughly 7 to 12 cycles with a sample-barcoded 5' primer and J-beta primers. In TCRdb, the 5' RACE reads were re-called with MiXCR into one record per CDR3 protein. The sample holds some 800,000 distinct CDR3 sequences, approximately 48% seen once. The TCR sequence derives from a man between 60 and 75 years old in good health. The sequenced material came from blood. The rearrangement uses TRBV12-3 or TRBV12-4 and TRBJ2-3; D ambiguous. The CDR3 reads CASSLRPQRPQYF. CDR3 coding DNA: TGTGCCAGCAGTTTAAGACCACAACGTCCGCAGTATTTT.